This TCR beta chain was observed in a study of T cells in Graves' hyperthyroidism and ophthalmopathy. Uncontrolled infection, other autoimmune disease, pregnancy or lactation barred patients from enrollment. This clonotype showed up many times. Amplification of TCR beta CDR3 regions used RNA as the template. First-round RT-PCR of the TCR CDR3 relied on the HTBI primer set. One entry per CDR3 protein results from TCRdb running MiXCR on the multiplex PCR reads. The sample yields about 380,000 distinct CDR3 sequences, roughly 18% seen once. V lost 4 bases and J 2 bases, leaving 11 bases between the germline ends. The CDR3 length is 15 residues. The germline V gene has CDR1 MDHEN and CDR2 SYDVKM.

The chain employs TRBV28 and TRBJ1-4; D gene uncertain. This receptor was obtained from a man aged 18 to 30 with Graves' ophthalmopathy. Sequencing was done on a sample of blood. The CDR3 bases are TGTGCCAGCAGTTCCTCAGCGGTCACTAATGAAAAACTGTTTTTT. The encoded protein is CASSSSAVTNEKLFF.